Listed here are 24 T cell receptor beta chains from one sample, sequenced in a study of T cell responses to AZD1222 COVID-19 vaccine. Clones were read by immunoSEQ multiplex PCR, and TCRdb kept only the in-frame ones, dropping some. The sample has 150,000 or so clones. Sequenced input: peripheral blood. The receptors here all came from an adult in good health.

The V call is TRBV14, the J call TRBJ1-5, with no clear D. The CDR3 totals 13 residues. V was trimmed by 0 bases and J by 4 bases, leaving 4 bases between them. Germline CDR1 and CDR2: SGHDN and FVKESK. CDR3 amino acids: CASSQDRNQPQHF. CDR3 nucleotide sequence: TGTGCCAGCAGCCAAGACCGTAATCAGCCCCAGCATTTT.

The DNA of the CDR3 is TGTGCCAGCAGGAGCGACAGGGGGCCCTACAATGAGCAGTTCTTC. Its translation is CASRSDRGPYNEQFF. The chain uses TRBV7-2 and TRBJ2-1, with 10 bases matching TRBD1. The V segment lost 6 bases and the J segment 2 bases; nucleotides outside the gene matches: 4. The CDR3 runs 15 residues. Germline values: CDR1 SGHTA, CDR2 FQGNSA.

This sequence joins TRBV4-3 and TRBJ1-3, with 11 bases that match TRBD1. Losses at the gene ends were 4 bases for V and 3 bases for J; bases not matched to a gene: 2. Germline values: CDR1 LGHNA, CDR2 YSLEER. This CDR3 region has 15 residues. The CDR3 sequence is CASSRTGGFGNTIYF. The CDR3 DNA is TGCGCCAGCAGCCGGACAGGGGGCTTTGGAAACACCATATATTTT.

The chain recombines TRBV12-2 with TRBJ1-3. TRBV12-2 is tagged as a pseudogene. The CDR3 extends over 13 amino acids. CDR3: CASRGLEGDTIYF. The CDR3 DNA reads TGTGCAAGTCGGGGCCTGGAGGGGGACACCATATATTTT.

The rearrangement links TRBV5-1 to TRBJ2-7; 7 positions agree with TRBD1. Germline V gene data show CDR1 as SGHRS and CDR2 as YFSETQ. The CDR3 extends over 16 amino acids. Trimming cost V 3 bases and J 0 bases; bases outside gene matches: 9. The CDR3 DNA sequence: TGCGCCAGCAGCTCGTGGGACAGCTTTGCCTCCTACGAGCAGTACTTC. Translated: CASSSWDSFASYEQYF.

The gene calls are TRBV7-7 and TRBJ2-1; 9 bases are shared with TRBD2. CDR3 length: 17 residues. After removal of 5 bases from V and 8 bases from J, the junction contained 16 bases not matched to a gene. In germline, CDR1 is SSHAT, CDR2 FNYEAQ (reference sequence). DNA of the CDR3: TGTGCCAGCAGCCCGAGGCCTAGGCTAGCGGGGAGGGATGAGCAGTTCTTC. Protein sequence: CASSPRPRLAGRDEQFF.

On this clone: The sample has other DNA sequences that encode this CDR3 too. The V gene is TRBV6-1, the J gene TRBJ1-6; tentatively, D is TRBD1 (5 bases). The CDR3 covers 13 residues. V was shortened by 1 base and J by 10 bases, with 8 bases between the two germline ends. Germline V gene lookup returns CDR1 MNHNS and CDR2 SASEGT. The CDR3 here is CASSEGGVSPLHF. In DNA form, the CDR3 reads TGTGCCAGCAGTGAAGGGGGGGTGTCACCCCTCCACTTT.

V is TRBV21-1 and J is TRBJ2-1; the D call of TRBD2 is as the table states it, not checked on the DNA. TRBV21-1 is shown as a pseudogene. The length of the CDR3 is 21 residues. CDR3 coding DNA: TGTGCCAGCAGCTTCACCCCGGGACTAGCGGGGGGGTCACGCACCTACAATGAGCAGTTCTTC. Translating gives CASSFTPGLAGGSRTYNEQFF.

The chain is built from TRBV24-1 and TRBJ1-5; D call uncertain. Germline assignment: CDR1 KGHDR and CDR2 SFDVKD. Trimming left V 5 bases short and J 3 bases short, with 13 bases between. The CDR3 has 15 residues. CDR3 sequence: CATSGDKVDNQPQHF. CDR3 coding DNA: TGTGCCACCAGTGGAGACAAAGTGGACAATCAGCCCCAGCATTTT.

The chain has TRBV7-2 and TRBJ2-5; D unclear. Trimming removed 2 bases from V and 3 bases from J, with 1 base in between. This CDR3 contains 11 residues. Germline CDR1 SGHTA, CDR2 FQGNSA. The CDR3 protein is CASSLKETQYF. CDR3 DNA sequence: TGTGCCAGCAGCTTAAAAGAGACCCAGTACTTC.

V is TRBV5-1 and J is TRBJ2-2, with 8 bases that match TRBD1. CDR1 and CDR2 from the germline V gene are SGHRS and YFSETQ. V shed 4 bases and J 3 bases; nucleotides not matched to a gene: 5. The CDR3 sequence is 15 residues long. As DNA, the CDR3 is TGCGCCAGCAGCCGGACAGGGAGCGACACCGGGGAGCTGTTTTTT. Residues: CASSRTGSDTGELFF.

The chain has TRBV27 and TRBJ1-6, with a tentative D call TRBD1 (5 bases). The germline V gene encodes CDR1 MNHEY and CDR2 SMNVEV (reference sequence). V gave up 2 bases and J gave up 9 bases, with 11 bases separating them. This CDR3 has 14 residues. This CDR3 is CASSLDRRVSPLHF. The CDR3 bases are TGTGCCAGCAGTTTAGACAGAAGGGTTTCACCCCTCCACTTT.

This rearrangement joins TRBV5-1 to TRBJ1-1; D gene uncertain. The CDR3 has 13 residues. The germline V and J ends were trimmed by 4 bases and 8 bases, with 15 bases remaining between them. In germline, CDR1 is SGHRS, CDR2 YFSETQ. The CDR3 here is CASSLGIVQEAFF. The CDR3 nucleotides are TGCGCCAGCAGCCTTGGAATCGTGCAAGAAGCTTTCTTT.

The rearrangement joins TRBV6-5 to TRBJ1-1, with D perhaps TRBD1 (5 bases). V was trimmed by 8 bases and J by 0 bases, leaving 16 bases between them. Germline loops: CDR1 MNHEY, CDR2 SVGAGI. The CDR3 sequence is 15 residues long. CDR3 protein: CASGHNIHMNTEAFF. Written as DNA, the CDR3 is TGTGCCAGCGGACACAATATACACATGAACACTGAAGCTTTCTTT.

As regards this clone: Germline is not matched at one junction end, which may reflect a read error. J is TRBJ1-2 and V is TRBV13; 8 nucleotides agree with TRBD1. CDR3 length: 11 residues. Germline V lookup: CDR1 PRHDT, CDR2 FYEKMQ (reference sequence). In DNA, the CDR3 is TGTGCCAGCAGCCCCCGGGACAGGCCCAACTTC. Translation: CASSPRDRPNF.

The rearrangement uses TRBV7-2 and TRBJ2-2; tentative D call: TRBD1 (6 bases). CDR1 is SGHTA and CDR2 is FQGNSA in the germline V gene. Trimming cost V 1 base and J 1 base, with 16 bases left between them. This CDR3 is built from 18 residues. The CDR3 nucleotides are TGTGCCAGCAGCTTAGACCCCCGACAGGCCCAGAACACCGGGGAGCTGTTTTTT. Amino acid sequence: CASSLDPRQAQNTGELFF.

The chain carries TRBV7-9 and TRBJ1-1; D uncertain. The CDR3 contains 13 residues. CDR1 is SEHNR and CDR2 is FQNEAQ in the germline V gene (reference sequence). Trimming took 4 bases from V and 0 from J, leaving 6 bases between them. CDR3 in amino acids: CASSSLLNTEAFF. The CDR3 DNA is TGTGCCAGCAGCTCATTACTGAACACTGAAGCTTTCTTT.

CDR3 nucleotides: TGTGCCAGCAGCTTAGACACCCCGGCGGTCCGTGGCTACACCTTC. Its translation is CASSLDTPAVRGYTF. V and J are TRBV11-3 and TRBJ1-2; D gene uncertain. This CDR3 has 15 residues. The germline V gene has CDR1 SGHNT and CDR2 YENEEA. Trimming took off 0 bases at V and 7 bases at J, with 15 bases between the two ends. The full variable domain, its missing parts supplied by reference TRBV11-3 and TRBJ1-2, is EAGVVQSPRYKIIEKKQPVAFWCNPISGHNTLYWYLQNLGQGPELLIRYENEEAVDDSQLPKDRFSAERLKGVDSTLKIQPAELGDSAVYLCASSLDTPAVRGYTFGSGTRLTVV.

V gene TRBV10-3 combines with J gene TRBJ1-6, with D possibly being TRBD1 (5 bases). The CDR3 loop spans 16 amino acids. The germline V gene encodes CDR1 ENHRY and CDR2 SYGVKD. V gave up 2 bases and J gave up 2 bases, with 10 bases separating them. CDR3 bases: TGTGCCATCAGTGAGAGGGGAGCCGCCTATAATTCACCCCTCCACTTT. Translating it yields CAISERGAAYNSPLHF.

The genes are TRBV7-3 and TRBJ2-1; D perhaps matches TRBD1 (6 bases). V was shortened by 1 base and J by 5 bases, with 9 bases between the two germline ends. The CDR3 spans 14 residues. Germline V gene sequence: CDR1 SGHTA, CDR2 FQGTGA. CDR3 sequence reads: CASSLSDRNNEQFF. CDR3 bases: TGTGCCAGCAGCTTAAGTGACAGGAACAATGAGCAGTTCTTC.

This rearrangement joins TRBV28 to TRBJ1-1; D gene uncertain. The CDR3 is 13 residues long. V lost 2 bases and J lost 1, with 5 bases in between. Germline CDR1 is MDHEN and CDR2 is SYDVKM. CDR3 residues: CASSLGRNTEAFF. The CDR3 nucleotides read TGTGCCAGCAGTTTAGGGAGGAACACTGAAGCTTTCTTT.

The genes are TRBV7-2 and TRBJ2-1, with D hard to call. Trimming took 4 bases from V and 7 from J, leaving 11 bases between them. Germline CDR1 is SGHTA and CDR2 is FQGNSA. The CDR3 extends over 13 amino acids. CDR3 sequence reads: CASSSDLGNEQFF. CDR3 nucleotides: TGTGCCAGCAGCTCCGACCTAGGAAATGAGCAGTTCTTC.

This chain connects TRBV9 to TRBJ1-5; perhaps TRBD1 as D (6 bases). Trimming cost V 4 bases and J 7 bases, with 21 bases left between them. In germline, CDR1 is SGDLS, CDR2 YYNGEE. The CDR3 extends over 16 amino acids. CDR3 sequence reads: CASSPRDGGPGQPQHF. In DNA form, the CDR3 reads TGTGCCAGCAGCCCCAGGGATGGGGGCCCCGGCCAGCCCCAGCATTTT. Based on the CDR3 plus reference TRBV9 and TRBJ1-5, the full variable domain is DSGVTQTPKHLITATGQRVTLRCSPRSGDLSVYWYQQSLDQGLQFLIQYYNGEERAKGNILERFSAQQFPDLHSELNLSSLELGDSALYFCASSPRDGGPGQPQHFGDGTRLSIL.

CDR3 in DNA: TGCGCCAGCAGCTTGGATGCGAGCGGGGGGGCGGACGGACACACCGGGGAGCTGTTTTTT. Its protein is CASSLDASGGADGHTGELFF. The chain uses TRBV5-1 and TRBJ2-2; 10 nucleotides align to TRBD2. Unmatched junction bases numbered 14, after V lost 0 bases and J lost 3 bases. The CDR3 consists of 20 residues. Looked up from germline, CDR1 is SGHRS and CDR2 is YFSETQ.